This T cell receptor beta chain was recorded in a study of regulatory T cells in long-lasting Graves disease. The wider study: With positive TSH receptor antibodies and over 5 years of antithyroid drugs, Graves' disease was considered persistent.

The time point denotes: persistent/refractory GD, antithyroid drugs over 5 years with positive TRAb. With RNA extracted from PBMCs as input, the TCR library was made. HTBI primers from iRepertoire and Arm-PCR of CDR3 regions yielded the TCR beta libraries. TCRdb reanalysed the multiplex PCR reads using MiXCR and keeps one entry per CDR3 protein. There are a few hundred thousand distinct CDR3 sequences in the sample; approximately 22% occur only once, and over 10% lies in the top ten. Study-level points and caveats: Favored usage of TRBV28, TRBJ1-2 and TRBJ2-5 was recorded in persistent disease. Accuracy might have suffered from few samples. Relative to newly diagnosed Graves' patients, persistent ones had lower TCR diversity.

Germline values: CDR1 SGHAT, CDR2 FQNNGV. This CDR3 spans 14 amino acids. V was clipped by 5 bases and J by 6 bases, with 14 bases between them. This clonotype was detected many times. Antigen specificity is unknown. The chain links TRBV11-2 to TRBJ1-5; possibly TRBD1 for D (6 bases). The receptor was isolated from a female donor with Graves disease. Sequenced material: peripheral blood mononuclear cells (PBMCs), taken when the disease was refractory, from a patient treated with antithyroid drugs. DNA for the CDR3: TGTGCCAGCAGCCGGGACACACAGGGTCAGCCCCAGCATTTT. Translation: CASSRDTQGQPQHF.